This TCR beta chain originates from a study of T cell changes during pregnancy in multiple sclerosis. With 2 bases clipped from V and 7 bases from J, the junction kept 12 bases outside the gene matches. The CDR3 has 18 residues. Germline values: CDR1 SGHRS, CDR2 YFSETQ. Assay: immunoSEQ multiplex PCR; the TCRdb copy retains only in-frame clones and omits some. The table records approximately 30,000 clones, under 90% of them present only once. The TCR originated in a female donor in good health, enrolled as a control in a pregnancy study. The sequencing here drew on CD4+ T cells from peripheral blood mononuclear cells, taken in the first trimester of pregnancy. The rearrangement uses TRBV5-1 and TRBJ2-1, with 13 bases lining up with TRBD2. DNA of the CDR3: TGCGCCAGCAGCTTCAGCGCCGGGACTAGCGGGGCTGTAAATGAGCAGTTCTTC. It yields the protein CASSFSAGTSGAVNEQFF. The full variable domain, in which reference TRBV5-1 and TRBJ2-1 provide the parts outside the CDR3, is KAGVTQTPRYLIKTRGQQVTLSCSPISGHRSVSWYQQTPGQGLQFLFEYFSETQRNKGNFPGRFSGRQFSNSRSEMNVSTLELGDSALYLCASSFSAGTSGAVNEQFFGPGTRLTVL.